This T cell receptor (beta chain) was sequenced for a study of CD8+ T cells in alopecia areata. Regarding the study as a whole: Tofacitinib significantly lowered scalp clonality and expanded CD8+ clones among the top 100.

Germline V gives CDR1 LNHDA, CDR2 SQIVND (reference sequence). Germline trimming cut 4 bases from V and 7 bases from J; bases unmatched to any gene: 5. The CDR3 has 14 residues. Sequencing templates came from extracted RNA that was reverse transcribed into cDNA. The repertoire was sequenced with immunoSEQ multiplex PCR; TCRdb's copy has only in-frame clones and lacks some. The sample yields some 200,000 clones, 45% to 75% seen once. Treatment of the sample: oral pan-JAK inhibitor, 5-10 mg twice daily. Details on this clone: No antigen is known for it.

This TCR derives from a human donor with alopecia areata. The chain recombines TRBV19 with TRBJ1-2; 11 nucleotides line up with TRBD1. The material sequenced was CD4+ T cells sorted from blood, taken at week 4, from a patient treated with tofacitinib. In DNA form, the CDR3 reads TGTGCCAGTAGTACCCCGGGACAGGGGGTTGGCTACACCTTC. This encodes CASSTPGQGVGYTF.